This T cell receptor (beta chain) was recovered during a study of response to subunit inactivated influenza vaccine (dated 2018 in TCRdb). About the full investigation: The study used deep quantitative T cell receptor repertoire profiling to track responses to a trivalent subunit inactivated influenza vaccine. What the study reported, not specific to this receptor: The authors proposed that each seasonal influenza vaccination may bring in only a limited number of new T cells.

Library construction relied on RT-PCR. Sequencer: Illumina HiSeq 2500. TCRdb passed the public sequencing reads through fastp at Q25 and MiXCR, retaining productive beta sequences. Each record represents a unique CDR3 protein, reported with the most common genes and DNA among its rows. The sample profile shows roughly 700,000 distinct CDR3 sequences; around 13% of them were found once. The ten top clones hold 5.5% to 7% of the sample. Trimming removed 1 base from V and 4 bases from J; the gene matches leave 16 bases unexplained. Taken from the germline V gene, the CDR1 and CDR2 loops are SGHVS and FQNEAQ. From the cysteine up to the phenylalanine, the CDR3 has a length of 18 residues. CDR3 DNA is the only sequence kept; it has 54 bases, read in frame from the first base. To note about this clonotype: Its antigen is currently not known. Per-base qualities were not stored, and no clone one base away is much larger.

The TCR originated in a man aged 50-59 years who received an inactivated influenza vaccine. Donor details come from another sample of the same person, matched by shared clones. The V and J segments used are TRBV7-8 and TRBJ2-7, with TRBD1 matching 7 junction bases. The sequencing here drew on PBMCs from blood, taken about 14 days before vaccination. The DNA reads TGTGCCAGCAGCTTAGTGGTCGCGCTTACAGGGGTACCTTACGAGCAGTACTTC. Its amino acids are CASSLVVALTGVPYEQYF.